What follows are 26 T cell receptor beta chains derived from one specimen sequenced in a study of T-cell reconstitution after alpha-beta-depleted transplantation in children. Preparation of the TCRbeta library involved a method that used unique molecular identifiers. TCRdb reanalysed the PCR reads using MiXCR and keeps one entry per CDR3 protein. The repertoire holds some 590,000 distinct CDR3 sequences, with over 9.5% as singletons. Specimen: PBMCs from the stem cell graft donor, collected from the stem cell graft. The receptors here all came from a human donor who donated a stem cell graft to a child with acute myeloid leukemia.

The V and J genes are TRBV7-2 and TRBJ2-3; 9 nucleotides agree with TRBD2. Germline CDR1 reads SGHTA; CDR2 reads FQGNSA. With 5 bases clipped from V and 11 bases from J, the junction kept 8 bases outside the gene matches. The CDR3 totals 13 residues. The CDR3 reads CASSRAGGPEQYF. In nucleotides, the CDR3 is TGTGCCAGCAGCCGAGCGGGGGGCCCTGAGCAGTATTTT. Looking up the rest from reference TRBV7-2 and TRBJ2-3 gives the full variable domain: GAGVSQSPSNKVTEKGKDVELRCDPISGHTALYWYRQSLGQGLEFLIYFQGNSAPDKSGLPSDRFSAERTGGSVSTLTIQRTQQEDSAVYLCASSRAGGPEQYFGPGTRLTVL.

V gene TRBV19 combines with J gene TRBJ2-7; weak D call: TRBD2 (5 bases). Germline V CDR1 and CDR2: LNHDA, SQIVND (reference sequence). Trimming removed 3 bases at V and 5 bases at J, with 14 bases between. The CDR3 sequence is 14 residues long. The CDR3 DNA sequence: TGTGCCAGTAGTATGGAGCTAGCAGTGAACGAGCAGTACTTC. It yields the protein CASSMELAVNEQYF.

The table lists this clonotype with many counts. V and J are TRBV12-3 or TRBV12-4 and TRBJ2-1; 7 nucleotides match TRBD1. Trimming took 5 bases from V and 2 from J; bases not matched to a gene: 6. The length of the CDR3 is 15 residues. DNA for the CDR3: TGTGCCAGCAGTACCCCCGGGACAGCCTACAATGAGCAGTTCTTC. Its translation: CASSTPGTAYNEQFF.

This clonotype has only a few counts. The gene calls are TRBV12-3 or TRBV12-4 and TRBJ2-3; the D gene is possibly TRBD1 (5 bases). This CDR3 is 15 amino acids long. V dropped 8 bases and J dropped 5 bases, with 20 bases sitting between them. CDR3 region: CASSSREGAGDTQYF. For the CDR3, the DNA is TGTGCCAGCTCCAGTAGGGAAGGGGCAGGAGATACGCAGTATTTT.

This chain uses TRBV4-3 with TRBJ2-7; D perhaps matches TRBD2 (8 bases). V was shortened by 1 base and J by 3 bases, with 13 bases between the two germline ends. Germline V CDR1 and CDR2: LGHNA, YSLEER. The CDR3 totals 15 residues. CDR3 amino acids: CASSQVSGTVYEQYF. In nucleotides, the CDR3 is TGCGCCAGCAGCCAAGTTAGCGGGACAGTCTACGAGCAGTACTTC.

The chain employs TRBV7-9 and TRBJ1-5; no clear D gene. With 5 bases removed from V and 3 bases from J, the gap between germline ends came to 14 bases. This CDR3 comprises 15 residues. The germline V gene encodes CDR1 SEHNR and CDR2 FQNEAQ (reference sequence). CDR3 sequence (DNA): TGTGCCAGCAGCCATCAGCAAGACATCAATCAGCCCCAGCATTTT. Translating it yields CASSHQQDINQPQHF.

CDR3: CASSLLAGVHSGANVLTF. DNA for the CDR3: TGTGCCAGCAGCTTACTAGCGGGGGTTCACTCTGGGGCCAACGTCCTGACTTTC. The chain is built from TRBV7-3 and TRBJ2-6, with 10 bases lining up with TRBD2. V lost 2 bases, J lost 0 bases, and 4 bases stayed unmatched. The CDR3 spans 18 residues. CDR1 and CDR2 from the germline V gene are SGHTA and FQGTGA.

This clonotype occurred a few times. This rearrangement joins TRBV12-3 or TRBV12-4 to TRBJ2-5; D is uncertain. CDR3 length equals 14 residues. V shed 5 bases and J shed 1 base, with 11 bases lying between them. The CDR3 spells CASSNRVAQETQYF. The CDR3, as DNA: TGTGCCAGCAGTAATCGGGTCGCCCAAGAGACCCAGTACTTC.

This clonotype was detected a few times. This rearrangement joins TRBV6-4 to TRBJ2-1; 13 positions match TRBD2. With 6 bases clipped from V and 6 bases from J, the junction kept 5 bases outside the gene matches. Per the germline V gene, CDR1 is MRHNA and CDR2 is SNTAGT. CDR3 length equals 15 residues. In nucleotides, the CDR3 is TGTGCCAGCAGCGTGGGACTAGCGGGGCTCAATGAGCAGTTCTTC. Translating it yields CASSVGLAGLNEQFF.

In this sample, this clonotype turned up many times. The rearrangement uses TRBV20-1 and TRBJ1-1; D not resolved. The V gene lost 2 bases and the J gene lost 10 bases, with 11 bases spanning the gap. The germline gives CDR1 DFQATT, CDR2 SNEGSKA (reference sequence). The CDR3 spans 11 residues. DNA of the CDR3: TGCAGTGCTAGATACGGGGAAAGAGCTTTCTTT. Its protein is CSARYGERAFF.

This clonotype was seen ten or more times. The rearrangement uses TRBV20-1 and TRBJ2-3; tentatively, D is TRBD2 (6 bases). CDR1 is DFQATT, CDR2 SNEGSKA, per germline (reference sequence). Trimming removed 3 bases at V and 2 bases at J, with 15 bases between. CDR3 length: 15 residues. Written as DNA, the CDR3 is TGCAGTGCTAGGCCAGCGGGCCCAACCACAGATACGCAGTATTTT. It is translated as CSARPAGPTTDTQYF.

This clonotype has more than one count but fewer than ten. The chain uses TRBV20-1 and TRBJ2-7; D is possibly TRBD2 (6 bases). The germline CDR1 and CDR2 sequences are DFQATT and SNEGSKA (reference sequence). The germline V and J ends were trimmed by 3 bases and 4 bases, with 28 bases remaining between them. CDR3 length equals 18 residues. The CDR3 spells CSASSAPRDLLDRYEQYF. The CDR3 nucleotides read TGCAGTGCTAGTAGCGCCCCGCGGGACCTTCTAGATAGGTACGAGCAGTACTTC.

The chain employs TRBV18 and TRBJ1-5; D gene unclear. CDR1 is KGHSH and CDR2 is LQKENI in the germline V gene. This CDR3 region has 13 residues. Trimming stripped 3 bases from V and 7 bases from J, with 10 bases between. The CDR3 DNA reads as TGTGCCAGCTCACCGGCCCCTTGGCAGCCCCAGCATTTT. Protein: CASSPAPWQPQHF.

This clonotype was recorded a few times. The V gene is TRBV28, the J gene TRBJ2-1; D unresolved. The CDR3 is made up of 12 amino acids. The V gene's germline CDR1 is MDHEN and CDR2 SYDVKM. V was clipped by 4 bases and J by 8 bases, with 9 bases between them. CDR3 region: CASSSEPHEQFF. CDR3 coding DNA: TGTGCCAGCAGTTCCGAGCCCCATGAGCAGTTCTTC. The variable domain in full, with the rest retrieved from reference TRBV28 and TRBJ2-1, is DVKVTQSSRYLVKRTGEKVFLECVQDMDHENMFWYRQDPGLGLRLIYFSYDVKMKEKGDIPEGYSVSREKKERFSLILESASTNQTSMYLCASSSEPHEQFFGPGTRLTVL.

CDR3 sequence (DNA): TGCGCCAGCAGCCCTCAAACCATGCAGGGTGAGCAGTTCTTC. Translating gives CASSPQTMQGEQFF. The rearrangement joins TRBV5-1 to TRBJ2-1, with a tentative D call TRBD1 (5 bases). The CDR3 loop spans 14 amino acids. The germline V gene encodes CDR1 SGHRS and CDR2 YFSETQ. The V and J ends lost 4 bases and 9 bases respectively, with 17 bases between them.

The rearrangement joins TRBV28 to TRBJ1-1, with 8 bases that match TRBD1. V shed 4 bases and J 1 base; nucleotides not matched to a gene: 8. Germline V gene sequence: CDR1 MDHEN, CDR2 SYDVKM. The CDR3 is made up of 16 amino acids. CDR3 in amino acids: CASSSQGAVRNTEAFF. In nucleotides, the CDR3 is TGTGCCAGCAGTTCGCAGGGGGCGGTTAGGAACACTGAAGCTTTCTTT.

This clonotype was observed a handful of times. V is TRBV2 and J is TRBJ2-7; 10 bases align to TRBD2. The CDR3 extends over 16 amino acids. V shed 6 bases, J shed 7 bases, and the junction held 15 bases outside the gene matches. Germline V gene data show CDR1 as SNHLY and CDR2 as FYNNEI. CDR3 amino acids: CASSARLAGPPGEQYF. CDR3 coding DNA: TGTGCCAGCAGCGCCAGACTAGCGGGTCCTCCGGGGGAGCAGTACTTC.

This clonotype was seen many times. The chain is built from TRBV10-3 and TRBJ1-2; D not resolved. CDR3 size: 13 residues. Germline V CDR1 and CDR2: ENHRY, SYGVKD. Trimming took off 3 bases at V and 8 bases at J, with 13 bases between the two ends. The CDR3, as DNA: TGTGCCATCAGTGATGGGGATGGAAGCGGCTACACCTTC. It is translated as CAISDGDGSGYTF.

This clonotype came up once. This CDR3 is CATSRDAGVGETQYF. DNA for the CDR3: TGTGCCACCAGCAGAGATGCGGGGGTGGGAGAGACCCAGTACTTC. V is TRBV15 and J is TRBJ2-5, with 7 bases that match TRBD2. V trimming: 0 bases; J trimming: 4 bases; junction bases outside the gene matches: 5. Germline lookup yields CDR1 LNHNV and CDR2 YYDKDF (reference sequence). The CDR3 loop spans 15 amino acids. Variable domain in full (rest from reference TRBV15 and TRBJ2-5): DAMVIQNPRYQVTQFGKPVTLSCSQTLNHNVMYWYQQKSSQAPKLLFHYYDKDFNNEADTPDNFQSRRPNTSFCFLDIRSPGLGDTAMYLCATSRDAGVGETQYFGPGTRLLVL.

This clonotype has ten or more counts. CDR3 protein: CASSRQGGSYEQYF. For the CDR3, the DNA is TGTGCCAGCAGCCGTCAGGGGGGGTCCTACGAGCAGTACTTC. The genes are TRBV28 and TRBJ2-7, with D perhaps matching TRBD1 or TRBD2 (7 bases each). The germline V gene has CDR1 MDHEN and CDR2 SYDVKM. V was trimmed by 6 bases and J by 1 base, leaving 13 bases between them. The CDR3 sequence is 14 residues long. Variable domain in full (rest from reference TRBV28 and TRBJ2-7): DVKVTQSSRYLVKRTGEKVFLECVQDMDHENMFWYRQDPGLGLRLIYFSYDVKMKEKGDIPEGYSVSREKKERFSLILESASTNQTSMYLCASSRQGGSYEQYFGPGTRLTVT.

This clonotype turned up a few times. J is TRBJ1-1 and V is TRBV10-3; 9 nucleotides agree with TRBD1. J lost 1 base, V lost 7 bases, and 7 bases had no gene match. This CDR3 comprises 15 residues. Germline assignment: CDR1 ENHRY and CDR2 SYGVKD. CDR3 nucleotide sequence: TGTGCCATCACCTCAGACAGGGGGGGGAACACTGAAGCTTTCTTT. Amino acids: CAITSDRGGNTEAFF.

V usage is TRBV12-3 or TRBV12-4 and J usage is TRBJ1-1; D ambiguous. Trimming left V 6 bases short and J 7 bases short, with 12 bases between. This CDR3 spans 12 amino acids. The CDR3 loop is CASSASRFEAFF. The CDR3, as DNA: TGTGCCAGCAGCGCTAGCCGGTTTGAAGCTTTCTTT.

This clonotype was detected ten times or more. The chain combines TRBV15 with TRBJ1-1; D gene uncertain. The CDR3 has 15 amino acids. V lost 5 bases and J 1 base, leaving 14 bases between the germline ends. The germline CDR1 and CDR2 sequences are LNHNV and YYDKDF (reference sequence). CDR3 sequence: CATSRPHGENTEAFF. The CDR3 DNA follows: TGTGCCACCAGCCGACCCCACGGGGAGAACACTGAAGCTTTCTTT.

This clonotype appeared a few times. The chain's CDR3 is CASSRWDDITGELFF. DNA of the CDR3: TGTGCCAGCAGCCGATGGGATGATATCACCGGGGAGCTGTTTTTT. V is TRBV6-1 and J is TRBJ2-2, with D unresolved. The V gene's germline CDR1 is MNHNS and CDR2 SASEGT. This CDR3 has 15 amino acids. V was cut by 6 bases and J by 4 bases, with 15 bases left in between.

This clonotype was picked up a small number of times. The rearrangement joins TRBV7-9 to TRBJ2-7; 8 nucleotides agree with TRBD2. Losses at the gene ends were 4 bases for V and 1 base for J; bases not matched to a gene: 9. The CDR3 spans 16 residues. Germline V gene lookup returns CDR1 SEHNR and CDR2 FQNEAQ (reference sequence). CDR3 loop: CASSSPRRGESYEQYF. In DNA, the CDR3 is TGTGCCAGCAGCTCCCCTCGGCGGGGGGAGTCCTACGAGCAGTACTTC.

In its sample, this clonotype was seen many times. This chain connects TRBV5-1 to TRBJ2-7; D perhaps matches TRBD1 (6 bases). This CDR3 contains 14 residues. V was trimmed by 0 bases and J by 0 bases, leaving 7 bases between them. Germline assignment: CDR1 SGHRS and CDR2 YFSETQ. The CDR3 region has the DNA TGCGCCAGCAGCTTGGAGGGGGACTCCTACGAGCAGTACTTC. It translates to CASSLEGDSYEQYF.